This T cell receptor beta chain was captured by sequencing in a study of cytomegalovirus exposure and HLA in healthy donors. Comment on this clone: Its target is not known.

From germline, CDR1 is MDHEN and CDR2 SYDVKM. The CDR3 covers 14 residues. The J segment lost 6 bases and the V segment lost 7 bases, leaving 5 bases of the junction unmatched. Study findings and constraints: The investigators catalogued under 200 TCR beta chains as cytomegalovirus-associated. The availability of immune exposure information extended only to CMV serostatus. The authors later linked a missense DCLRE1C variant to TCR beta V- and J-gene trimming.

13 Jbeta primers and 60 Vbeta primers were used for the PCR. This table comes from immunoSEQ multiplex PCR, and its TCRdb copy is limited to in-frame clones, with some not included. The data contain roughly 120,000 clones, roughly 80% of them singletons. Input material: PBMCs. The chain is built from TRBV28 and TRBJ2-1, with 11 bases that match TRBD2. This receptor was taken from a man between 45 and 60 years old in good health and CMV-seropositive. CDR3 DNA: TGTGCCAGCACCTTTAGCGGGAGGGCCAATGAGCAGTTCTTC. Protein sequence: CASTFSGRANEQFF.